The 20 T cell receptor beta chains listed next were all sequenced from one sample in a study of T-cell reconstitution after alpha-beta-depleted transplantation in children. It was with unique molecular identifiers that the TCRbeta library was prepared. TCRdb re-analysed the PCR reads in MiXCR, keeping a single row per CDR3 protein. The sample records about 420,000 distinct CDR3 sequences, 9.5% to 13% being singletons. This sample comprised PBMCs from the stem cell graft donor, obtained from the stem cell graft. The receptor source for this set is a human donor who donated a stem cell graft to a child with acute myeloid leukemia.

This CDR3 is CASSNRARTPGELFF. Written as DNA, the CDR3 is TGTGCCAGCAGTAACCGGGCCAGAACACCCGGGGAGCTGTTTTTT. The chain uses TRBV7-2 and TRBJ2-2; D is ambiguous. CDR1 and CDR2 (germline): SGHTA, FQGNSA. V lost 6 bases and J 6 bases, leaving 17 bases between the germline ends. The CDR3 has 15 amino acids.

This sequence joins TRBV9 and TRBJ2-6; 10 positions match TRBD1. This CDR3 is built from 15 residues. Unmatched junction bases numbered 1, after V lost 5 bases and J lost 2 bases. Looked up from germline, CDR1 is SGDLS and CDR2 is YYNGEE. CDR3 amino acids: CASRGTGAGANVLTF. DNA for the CDR3: TGTGCCAGCAGGGGGACAGGGGCTGGGGCCAACGTCCTGACTTTC.

The chain joins TRBV7-2 to TRBJ1-6; unclear D gene. The V and J ends lost 2 bases and 7 bases respectively, with 12 bases between them. The CDR3 extends over 15 amino acids. Germline values: CDR1 SGHTA, CDR2 FQGNSA. This chain's CDR3 is CASSLRAGMNSPLHF. The CDR3 nucleotides read TGTGCCAGCAGCTTACGCGCCGGGATGAATTCACCCCTCCACTTT. Looking up the rest from reference TRBV7-2 and TRBJ1-6 gives the full variable domain: GAGVSQSPSNKVTEKGKDVELRCDPISGHTALYWYRQSLGQGLEFLIYFQGNSAPDKSGLPSDRFSAERTGGSVSTLTIQRTQQEDSAVYLCASSLRAGMNSPLHFGNGTRLTVT.

This clonotype has a count of ten or more. This chain links TRBV5-1 with TRBJ2-5; D is undetermined. The CDR3 length is 14 residues. The ends were cut back, 0 bases at V and 2 bases at J, with 8 bases in the middle. Germline CDR1 reads SGHRS; CDR2 reads YFSETQ. Written as DNA, the CDR3 is TGCGCCAGCAGCTTGGGTACAGTTCAAGAGACCCAGTACTTC. It codes for CASSLGTVQETQYF.

This clonotype was seen repeatedly, ten times or more. The V gene is TRBV5-1, the J gene TRBJ2-2, with TRBD1 matching 10 bases. The CDR3 has 15 amino acids. Germline CDR1 SGHRS, CDR2 YFSETQ. V shed 3 bases, J shed 3 bases, and the junction held 2 bases outside the gene matches. DNA of the CDR3: TGCGCCAGCAGCTCCGGGACAGGGGACACCGGGGAGCTGTTTTTT. The encoded protein is CASSSGTGDTGELFF.

V usage is TRBV3-1 and J usage is TRBJ2-2; no clear D. This CDR3 is 16 amino acids long. The germline V and J ends were trimmed by 4 bases and 2 bases, with 14 bases remaining between them. The germline V gene encodes CDR1 LGHDT and CDR2 YNNKEL (reference sequence). The CDR3, as DNA: TGTGCCAGCAGCCTAAGGACGGTATTCAACACCGGGGAGCTGTTTTTT. This encodes CASSLRTVFNTGELFF.

This clonotype was found many times. The chain couples TRBV10-3 to TRBJ1-1; D perhaps matches TRBD1 (6 bases). The CDR3 totals 16 residues. From germline, CDR1 is ENHRY and CDR2 SYGVKD. The V end lost 0 bases, the J end lost 1 base, and 12 bases lay between the germline ends. In nucleotides, the CDR3 is TGTGCCATCAGTGAGTCTGAAGGGGGGGCGAACACTGAAGCTTTCTTT. Its translation: CAISESEGGANTEAFF.

This clonotype occurred many times. This chain uses TRBV29-1 with TRBJ2-5; D is uncertain. Trimming pared 7 bases from V and 1 base from J, leaving 10 bases between. CDR1 and CDR2 (germline): SQVTM, ANQGSEA. The CDR3 sequence is 12 residues long. The DNA of the CDR3 is TGCAGCGGGGCGAGTGGCCAAGAGACCCAGTACTTC. Amino acid sequence: CSGASGQETQYF.

The chain couples TRBV7-2 to TRBJ2-7; perhaps TRBD1 as D (5 bases). This CDR3 is 14 amino acids long. From germline, CDR1 is SGHTA and CDR2 FQGNSA. V was cut by 3 bases and J by 5 bases, with 14 bases left in between. This CDR3 is CASSLNEGANEQYV. The CDR3 bases are TGTGCCAGCAGCTTGAACGAAGGGGCGAACGAGCAGTACGTC.

This clonotype was detected a few times. The V call is TRBV5-4, the J call TRBJ1-4; D gene ambiguous. The CDR3 is 15 amino acids. Germline CDR1 and CDR2: SGHNT and YYREEE (reference sequence). V gave up 6 bases and J gave up 0 bases, with 12 bases separating them. The CDR3: CASTRTITTNEKLFF. The CDR3 coding sequence is TGTGCCAGCACCCGGACTATAACAACTAATGAAAAACTGTTTTTT.

This clonotype was counted only a few times. This rearrangement joins TRBV15 to TRBJ1-1, with D perhaps matching TRBD1 (5 bases). Germline values: CDR1 LNHNV, CDR2 YYDKDF (reference sequence). Trimming took off 6 bases at V and 10 bases at J, with 24 bases between the two ends. The CDR3 totals 15 residues. The DNA of the CDR3 is TGTGCCACCAGGGGTGAGGGGTCGTCTCCCTTTGGAGCTTTCTTT. Protein product: CATRGEGSSPFGAFF.

The J gene is TRBJ1-6, the V gene TRBV4-3; D unclear. CDR3 length: 15 residues. The germline V gene has CDR1 LGHNA and CDR2 YSLEER. The V end was cut by 0 bases, the J end by 13 bases, with 16 bases between. The CDR3 is CASSQDRGRGIPLHF. As DNA, the CDR3 is TGCGCCAGCAGCCAAGATCGAGGGAGAGGTATTCCCCTCCACTTT.

This clonotype was counted only a few times. V usage is TRBV20-1 and J usage is TRBJ1-2; TRBD1 matches 7 bases. This CDR3 has 11 residues. The junction had 5 bases not matched to a gene; V was cut back by 6 bases and J by 7 bases. Germline loops: CDR1 DFQATT, CDR2 SNEGSKA (reference sequence). CDR3 residues: CSAGAGGGYTF. In DNA form, the CDR3 reads TGCAGTGCGGGTGCAGGGGGTGGCTACACCTTC.

CDR3 region: CASSTGQGTGYTF. CDR3 in DNA: TGTGCCAGCAGCACAGGACAGGGGACTGGCTACACCTTC. This chain uses TRBV7-6 with TRBJ1-2, with 9 bases aligning to TRBD1. Trimming at V came to 5 bases and at J to 7 bases, leaving 5 bases not matched to a gene. The CDR3 is 13 residues long. Germline CDR1 reads SGHVS; CDR2 reads FNYEAQ.

The chain joins TRBV5-5 to TRBJ2-1, with D tentatively TRBD2 (5 bases). The CDR3 is made up of 17 amino acids. Germline CDR1 reads SGHKS; CDR2 reads YYEKEE (reference sequence). The V end was cut by 0 bases, the J end by 4 bases, with 17 bases between. This chain's CDR3 is CASSLAPLAALYNEQFF. CDR3 nucleotides: TGTGCCAGCAGCTTGGCCCCCCTAGCAGCCCTTTACAATGAGCAGTTCTTC.

This clonotype occurred a few times. The chain combines TRBV13 with TRBJ2-7, with 8 bases that match TRBD1. This CDR3 is 14 amino acids long. Germline values: CDR1 PRHDT, CDR2 FYEKMQ (reference sequence). V lost 4 bases, J lost 4 bases, and 6 bases stayed unmatched. The CDR3 nucleotides read TGTGCCAGCAGCTCCCAAACAGGGGGGTACGAGCAGTACTTC. It codes for CASSSQTGGYEQYF.

This clonotype occurred a few times. V and J are TRBV20-1 and TRBJ2-3; D gene unclear. CDR1 and CDR2 from the germline V gene are DFQATT and SNEGSKA (reference sequence). The germline V and J ends were trimmed by 3 bases and 6 bases, with 22 bases remaining between them. There are 16 residues in the CDR3. The CDR3 bases are TGCAGTGCTAGGAAATATCCCGGCTTTCCAGCCGATACGCAGTATTTT. Residues: CSARKYPGFPADTQYF.

This clonotype was detected once. The V gene is TRBV29-1, the J gene TRBJ2-2; unclear D gene. This CDR3 has 12 amino acids. V was shortened by 1 base and J by 7 bases, with 7 bases between the two germline ends. Germline CDR1 is SQVTM and CDR2 is ANQGSEA. The CDR3 DNA is TGCAGCGTTGAAGCGGTGGGCGGGGAGCTGTTTTTT. Its translation: CSVEAVGGELFF.

The sample holds a few counts of this clonotype. The chain employs TRBV5-5 and TRBJ2-1, with D possibly being TRBD1 or TRBD2 (5 bases each). V gave up 6 bases and J gave up 2 bases, with 12 bases separating them. Germline CDR1 and CDR2: SGHKS and YYEKEE (reference sequence). The CDR3 runs to 14 residues. Here the CDR3 reads CASTPGPTYNEQFF. The CDR3 DNA follows: TGTGCCAGCACACCGGGACCGACCTACAATGAGCAGTTCTTC.

The CDR3 protein is CASLPLGLGQLNTGELFF. The CDR3 nucleotides read TGTGCCAGCTTACCGCTCGGACTAGGACAGTTGAACACCGGGGAGCTGTTTTTT. This chain joins TRBV18 and TRBJ2-2; D might be TRBD2 (7 bases). The V gene's germline CDR1 is KGHSH and CDR2 LQKENI. Trimming left V 7 bases short and J 1 base short, with 22 bases between. The CDR3 is 18 amino acids.